This note documents a single T cell receptor beta chain sequence. This sample stems from a study of cytomegalovirus exposure and HLA in healthy donors. This CDR3 is 13 amino acids long. Between the trimmed V and J ends, which lost 2 bases and 2 bases, there was a span of 6 bases. Germline V gives CDR1 MGHDK, CDR2 SYGVNS. The PCR used 60 Vbeta and 13 Jbeta primers. Method: immunoSEQ multiplex PCR; TCRdb's copy keeps in-frame clones and lacks some. The profile shows 80,000 to 90,000 clones, roughly three quarters of them singletons. The source is a man between 25 and 39 years old in good health and CMV-seronegative. The sample was PBMCs. This chain uses TRBV25-1 with TRBJ1-1; D call uncertain. CDR3 residues: CASSERGNTEAFF. The CDR3 bases are TGTGCCAGCAGTGAACGGGGAAACACTGAAGCTTTCTTT.